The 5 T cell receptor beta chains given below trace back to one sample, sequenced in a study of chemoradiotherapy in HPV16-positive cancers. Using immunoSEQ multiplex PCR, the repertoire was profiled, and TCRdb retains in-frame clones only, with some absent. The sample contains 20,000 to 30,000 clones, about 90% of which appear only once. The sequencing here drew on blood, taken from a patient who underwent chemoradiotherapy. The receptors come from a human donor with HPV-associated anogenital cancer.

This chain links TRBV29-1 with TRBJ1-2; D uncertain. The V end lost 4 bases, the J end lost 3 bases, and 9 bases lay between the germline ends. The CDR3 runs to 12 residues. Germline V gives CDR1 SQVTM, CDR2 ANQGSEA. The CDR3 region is CSVVAEDYGYTF. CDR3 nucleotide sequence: TGCAGCGTTGTGGCTGAAGACTATGGCTACACCTTC.

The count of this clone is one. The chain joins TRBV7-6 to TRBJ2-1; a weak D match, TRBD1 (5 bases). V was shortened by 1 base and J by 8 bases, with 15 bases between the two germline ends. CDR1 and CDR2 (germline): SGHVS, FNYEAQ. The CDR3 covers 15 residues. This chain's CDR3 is CASSLGGRVYDEQFF. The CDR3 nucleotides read TGTGCCAGCAGCTTAGGGGGCAGGGTTTACGATGAGCAGTTCTTC.

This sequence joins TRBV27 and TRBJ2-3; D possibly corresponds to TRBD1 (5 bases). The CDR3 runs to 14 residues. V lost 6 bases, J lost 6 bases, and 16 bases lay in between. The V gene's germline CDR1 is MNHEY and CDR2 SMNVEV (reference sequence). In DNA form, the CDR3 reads TGTGCCAGCAGGGGGCTACCTCCAGGGGATACGCAGTATTTT. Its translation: CASRGLPPGDTQYF.

CDR3 region: CASSQEVRQGGNQPQHF. The CDR3 DNA follows: TGCGCCAGCAGCCAAGAAGTCCGGCAGGGTGGCAATCAGCCCCAGCATTTT. The gene calls are TRBV4-1 and TRBJ1-5; D is perhaps TRBD1 (5 bases). V lost 0 bases and J 2 bases, leaving 14 bases between the germline ends. This CDR3 contains 17 residues. Germline CDR1 is MGHRA and CDR2 is YSYEKL.

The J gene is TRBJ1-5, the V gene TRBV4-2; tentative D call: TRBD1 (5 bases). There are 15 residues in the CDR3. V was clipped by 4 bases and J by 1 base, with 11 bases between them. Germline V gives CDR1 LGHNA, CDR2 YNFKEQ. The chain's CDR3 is CASSLGGISNQPQHF. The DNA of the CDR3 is TGTGCCAGCAGCCTGGGGGGAATAAGCAATCAGCCCCAGCATTTT.